This TCR beta chain came from a study of monozygotic twins with inflammatory bowel disease. With the 5' RACE reads reprocessed, TCRdb shows one record per CDR3 protein and no DNA. The sample table includes about 41,000 distinct CDR3 sequences. To note about this clonotype: Its antigen is not identified.

In germline, CDR1 is MGHRA, CDR2 YSYEKL. The CDR3 has 14 amino acids. Study-wide results and limits: No distinction between different T cell subtypes was possible. For IBD patients, clonotypes shared with others were fewer than for healthy twins, especially with disease activity.

This TCR was recovered from a human donor with ulcerative colitis or Crohn's disease, or a healthy co-twin of an affected twin (not recorded which). The rearrangement links TRBV4-1 to TRBJ1-2; the D gene TCRdb calls, TRBD1, cannot be checked with no DNA. The sample taken for sequencing was blood. CDR3 amino acids: CASSQDPQLPGYTF.